This paragraph covers one T cell receptor (beta chain) sequence. Antigen specificity is unknown. The entry originates in a study of cytomegalovirus exposure and HLA in healthy donors. Study-level points and caveats: It was 164 TCR beta chains that were listed as cytomegalovirus-associated. Reports showed the classifier diagnosing cytomegalovirus status with high specificity and sensitivity.

Only in-frame clones appear in the TCRdb table, and some are missing; sequencing was by immunoSEQ multiplex PCR. The sample has fewer than 350,000 clones, 70% to 90% seen once. The germline CDR1 and CDR2 sequences are SGDLS and YYNGEE. The CDR3 has 18 amino acids. V was shortened by 3 bases and J by 3 bases, with 24 bases between the two germline ends. The V gene is TRBV9, the J gene TRBJ2-5; a possible D gene is TRBD2 (5 bases). The clonotype comes from a woman aged 18-29 years in good health and CMV-seronegative. The sequenced material came from PBMCs. The CDR3 DNA follows: TGTGCCAGCAGCGCCCTCTACGGGAAGCCGGAGAGGGAAGAGACCCAGTACTTC. Translation gives CASSALYGKPEREETQYF.